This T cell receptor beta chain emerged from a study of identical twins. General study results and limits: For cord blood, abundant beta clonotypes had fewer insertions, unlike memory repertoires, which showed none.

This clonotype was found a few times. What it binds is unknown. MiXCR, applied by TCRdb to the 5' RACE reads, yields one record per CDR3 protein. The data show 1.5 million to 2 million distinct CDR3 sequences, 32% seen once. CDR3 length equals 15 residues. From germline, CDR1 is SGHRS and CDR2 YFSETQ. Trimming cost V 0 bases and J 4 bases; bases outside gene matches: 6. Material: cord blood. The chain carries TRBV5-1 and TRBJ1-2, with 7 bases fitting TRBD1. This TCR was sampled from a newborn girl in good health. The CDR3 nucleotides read TGCGCCAGCAGCTTGGCCCCAAGGGGGCCCTATGGCTACACCTTC. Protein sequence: CASSLAPRGPYGYTF.